The entry below gives a single T cell receptor (beta chain) sequence along with its context. Its antigen is not yet known. Base qualities are not provided; no much larger clone lies one nucleotide away. The CDR3, from cysteine to phenylalanine, totals 15 residues. Just the 45-base CDR3 DNA is kept, in frame starting at base 1. CDR1 and CDR2 (PRHDT, FYEKMQ) derive from the germline V gene (reference sequence). Trimming takes 5 bases off V and 1 base off J; junction bases not matched to a gene: 4. A case-control design nested within a healthcare worker cohort in London, UK, was used, with weekly nasopharyngeal swab PCR tests and blood sampling performed. Between 23 and 31 March 2020, the week of the UK lockdown, healthcare workers were enrolled and then followed up weekly for as long as 16 weeks. The sample belongs to a study of early T cells in non-severe SARS-CoV-2 infection (dated by TCRdb to about 2021). With respect to the entire study: Bulk RNA from unsorted whole blood was used for TCR sequencing, so alpha and beta chains could not be paired.

What the study reported, not specific to this receptor: VDJdb matching was skewed toward anti-spike CD8 responses and likely underestimated virus-specific expansions, missing private and CD4 specificities.

Library generation was performed with 5' RACE. These reads were obtained on a NextSeq 500. Unique molecular identifiers were attached to individual cDNA molecules in the TCR library protocol so that sequencing error and PCR bias could be corrected. TCR alpha and beta chains were both sequenced, and the abundances of alpha and beta sequences in each sample were closely correlated with each other. Per the source publication's procedure: Decombinator V4 was used to perform V gene, J gene and CDR3 annotation of TCR sequences. TCRs were defined as expanded if a significant change between any two time points was detected under a Poisson model with p below 0.0001. Abundances of TCRs were expressed as counts per million after normalisation to the total number of TCRs sequenced in each sample. TRAV1-2 paired with TRAJ12, TRAJ20 or TRAJ33 defined MAIT TCRs, while TRAV10 paired with TRAJ18 defined iNKT TCRs. VDJdb, accessed 1 November 2021, was searched for CMV, EBV and SARS-CoV-2 annotated TCRs, excluding TCRs annotated for multiple antigens. TCRdb cleaned the public reads at Q25 with fastp, built clones with MiXCR and kept in-frame beta chains. When rows share a CDR3 protein, they turn into one entry using the most common DNA and genes. None of the V and J calls come from the authors' own analysis; TCRdb made them. This sample has about 59,000 distinct CDR3 sequences in its table, and around 13% of those were observed once. The leading ten clones occupy about 9.3% of the sample.

This TCR derives from an adult who was a healthcare worker with PCR-confirmed SARS-CoV-2 infection or an uninfected control (not recorded which). The sequence links TRBV13 to TRBJ2-7, and 11 bases in between align with TRBD1. The sample was whole blood, taken at baseline. In nucleotides, the sequence is TGTGCCAGCAGCCGGGACAGGGGGGGTTCCTACGAGCAGTACTTC. It codes for CASSRDRGGSYEQYF.